The following is a T cell receptor (beta chain) sequence with its context. The target antigen is unknown. Diagnosis rested on symptoms, serum thyroxine and TRAb, thyroid ultrasound, and orbital computed tomography. This sample is drawn from a study of T cells in Graves' hyperthyroidism and ophthalmopathy. The ends lost 1 base at V and 7 bases at J; junction bases unmatched: 4. This CDR3 has 15 residues. Germline values: CDR1 DFQATT, CDR2 SNEGSKA (reference sequence). Findings of the study overall: Ophthalmopathy and stable hyperthyroidism were separated by a 13 V-J model.

What was amplified from RNA transcripts were TCR beta CDR3 regions. TCR CDR3 underwent first-round RT-PCR with the HTBI primer set. One entry per CDR3 protein, called by TCRdb with MiXCR from the multiplex PCR reads. The table has hundreds of thousands of distinct CDR3 sequences, around 38% seen once. The sequence was collected from a man aged 18 to 30 with Graves' hyperthyroidism. The V call is TRBV20-1, the J call TRBJ1-6; TRBD1 aligns across 10 bases. Sequenced material: blood. The CDR3 loop reads CSARVGQGENSPLHF. CDR3 DNA: TGCAGTGCTAGAGTTGGACAGGGGGAAAATTCACCCCTCCACTTT.